This record concerns one T cell receptor beta chain sequence. CDR3 length: 14 residues. With 1 base removed from V and 3 bases from J, the gap between germline ends came to 9 bases. CDR1 is SEHNR, CDR2 FQNEAQ, per germline (reference sequence). This record belongs to a study of blood T cell repertoires in COVID-19. Study-wide context: The study drew acute and convalescent COVID-19 samples from the United States, Italy and Spain. From T cells, B-cell-depleted T cells, or PBMCs came the material, which was cDNA or gDNA.

Assay used: immunoSEQ multiplex PCR; TCRdb lists only in-frame clones, some missing. Among around 250,000 clones listed, roughly nine tenths were seen once. The chain recombines TRBV7-9 with TRBJ1-1; D unclear. Sample: peripheral blood. The source is a man aged 35-49 years with active or convalescent COVID-19. CDR3 sequence: CASSLERRDTEAFF. The CDR3 DNA is TGTGCCAGCAGCTTAGAAAGGCGGGACACTGAAGCTTTCTTT. Filled out from reference TRBV7-9 and TRBJ1-1, the complete variable domain reads DTGVSQNPRHKITKRGQNVTFRCDPISEHNRLYWYRQTLGQGPEFLTYFQNEAQLEKSRLLSDRFSAERPKGSFSTLEIQRTEQGDSAMYLCASSLERRDTEAFFGQGTRLTVV.